A single sample gave rise to the 8 T cell receptor beta chains below, sequenced in a study of radiation and T cells in renal cell carcinoma. Time point indicated: baseline pretreatment blood. Treatment meaning: 15 Gy SBRT to primary tumor, nephrectomy 4 weeks later. The assay was immunoSEQ multiplex PCR, and TCRdb's table has in-frame clones only and misses some. This sample has roughly 53,000 clones, with around 83% found just once. This sample comprised blood, obtained from a patient whose treatment included radiotherapy and nephrectomy. The receptors were gathered from a woman in her 70s with renal cell carcinoma.

This clone was observed a single time. V usage is TRBV6-5 and J usage is TRBJ1-1; TRBD1 is a possible D gene (6 bases). The germline V and J ends were trimmed by 5 bases and 7 bases, with 14 bases remaining between them. Germline V CDR1 and CDR2: MNHEY, SVGAGI. The CDR3 loop spans 13 amino acids. The CDR3 nucleotides read TGTGCCAGCAGTCTACAGGGATCGGGTGAAGCTTTCTTT. Residues: CASSLQGSGEAFF.

The V gene is TRBV9, the J gene TRBJ2-1; TRBD1 matches 9 bases. Losses at the gene ends were 4 bases for V and 6 bases for J; bases not matched to a gene: 8. From germline, CDR1 is SGDLS and CDR2 YYNGEE. The CDR3 loop spans 15 amino acids. CDR3 bases: TGTGCCAGCAGCATTACCGGGACAGGGACCAATGAGCAGTTCTTC. Its translation is CASSITGTGTNEQFF.

This CDR3 is CATRTRSGGAGDTQYF. CDR3 DNA sequence: TGTGCCACCAGGACGAGGAGCGGGGGGGCCGGAGATACGCAGTATTTT. The chain joins TRBV15 to TRBJ2-3; 10 nucleotides line up with TRBD2. J gave up 5 bases and V 6 bases, and 11 bases lay outside the gene matches. The CDR3 totals 16 residues. The V gene's germline CDR1 is LNHNV and CDR2 YYDKDF (reference sequence).

The chain couples TRBV4-3 to TRBJ1-2; D is unresolved. Trimming cost V 1 base and J 1 base, with 7 bases left between them. Germline V gene data show CDR1 as LGHNA and CDR2 as YSLEER. The CDR3 loop spans 14 amino acids. CDR3 amino acids: CASSQGRDNYGYTF. The DNA for the CDR3 is TGCGCCAGCAGCCAAGGTCGGGATAACTATGGCTACACCTTC.

V is TRBV5-8 and J is TRBJ2-5; a weak D match, TRBD1 (5 bases). The ends were cut back, 3 bases at V and 1 base at J, with 10 bases in the middle. The germline V gene encodes CDR1 SGHTS and CDR2 YDEGEE. CDR3 size: 14 residues. The CDR3 region has the DNA TGTGCCAGCAGCTACGCGACAGTCCAAGAGACCCAGTACTTC. Translating it yields CASSYATVQETQYF.

The chain combines TRBV6-1 with TRBJ1-2; D unresolved. From germline, CDR1 is MNHNS and CDR2 SASEGT. The length of the CDR3 is 13 residues. The ends were cut back, 4 bases at V and 1 base at J, with 7 bases in the middle. DNA for the CDR3: TGTGCCAGCAGTGTAGACGGTAACTATGGCTACACCTTC. It is translated as CASSVDGNYGYTF.

This clone was seen a handful of times. V gene TRBV6-5 combines with J gene TRBJ2-1; 8 positions agree with TRBD2. Trimming cost V 0 bases and J 7 bases; bases outside gene matches: 8. Germline CDR1 MNHEY, CDR2 SVGAGI. CDR3 length: 16 residues. CDR3 residues: CASSYSRGAIGNEQFF. The CDR3 DNA reads TGTGCCAGCAGTTACTCGCGGGGGGCCATAGGGAATGAGCAGTTCTTC.

This chain uses TRBV28 with TRBJ1-2; D gene uncertain. V was trimmed by 8 bases and J by 0 bases, leaving 16 bases between them. CDR1 is MDHEN and CDR2 is SYDVKM in the germline V gene. The CDR3 totals 15 residues. CDR3 nucleotide sequence: TGTGCCAGCGGTGCACTCGCGAACTCTAACTATGGCTACACCTTC. Its translation: CASGALANSNYGYTF.